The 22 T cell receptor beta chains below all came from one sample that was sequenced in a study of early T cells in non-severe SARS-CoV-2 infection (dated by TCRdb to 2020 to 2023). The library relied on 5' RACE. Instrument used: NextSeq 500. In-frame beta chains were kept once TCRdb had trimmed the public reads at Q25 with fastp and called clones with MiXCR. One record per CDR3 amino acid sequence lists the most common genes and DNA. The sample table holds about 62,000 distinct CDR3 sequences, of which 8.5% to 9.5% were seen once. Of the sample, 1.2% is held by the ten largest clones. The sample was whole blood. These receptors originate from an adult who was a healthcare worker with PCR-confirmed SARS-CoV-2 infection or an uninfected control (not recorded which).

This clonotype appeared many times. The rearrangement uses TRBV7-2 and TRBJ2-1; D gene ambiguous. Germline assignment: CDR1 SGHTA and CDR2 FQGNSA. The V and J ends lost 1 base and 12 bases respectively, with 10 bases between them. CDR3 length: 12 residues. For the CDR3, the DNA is TGTGCCAGCAGCTTAGGTCCCCTACCGCAGTTCTTC. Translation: CASSLGPLPQFF.

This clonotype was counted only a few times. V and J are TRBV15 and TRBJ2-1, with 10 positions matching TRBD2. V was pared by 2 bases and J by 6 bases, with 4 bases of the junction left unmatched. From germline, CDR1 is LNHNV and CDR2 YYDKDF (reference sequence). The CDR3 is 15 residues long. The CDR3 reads CATSRTSGGANEQFF. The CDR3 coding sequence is TGTGCCACCAGCAGAACCAGCGGGGGGGCCAATGAGCAGTTCTTC.

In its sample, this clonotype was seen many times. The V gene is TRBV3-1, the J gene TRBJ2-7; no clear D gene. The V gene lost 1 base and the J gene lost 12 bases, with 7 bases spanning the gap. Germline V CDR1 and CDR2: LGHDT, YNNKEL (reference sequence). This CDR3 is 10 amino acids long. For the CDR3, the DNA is TGTGCCAGCAGCCAAGCCCCACTGTACGTC. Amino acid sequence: CASSQAPLYV.

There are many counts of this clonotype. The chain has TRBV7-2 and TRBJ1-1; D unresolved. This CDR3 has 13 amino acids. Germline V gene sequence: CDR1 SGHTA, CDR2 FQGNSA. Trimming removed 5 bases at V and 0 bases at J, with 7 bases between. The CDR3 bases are TGTGCCAGCAGCCTTACCGTGAACACTGAAGCTTTCTTT. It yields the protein CASSLTVNTEAFF.

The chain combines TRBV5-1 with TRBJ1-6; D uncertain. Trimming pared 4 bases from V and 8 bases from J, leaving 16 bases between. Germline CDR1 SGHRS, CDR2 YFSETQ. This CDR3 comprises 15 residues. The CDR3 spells CASSALPNSDSPLHF. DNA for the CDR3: TGCGCCAGCAGCGCCCTACCGAATTCCGATTCACCCCTCCACTTT.

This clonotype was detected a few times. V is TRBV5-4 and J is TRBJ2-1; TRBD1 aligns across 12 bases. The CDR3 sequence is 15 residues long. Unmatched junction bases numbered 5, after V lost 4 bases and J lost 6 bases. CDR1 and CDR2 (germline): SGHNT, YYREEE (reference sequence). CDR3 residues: CASSQGQGAGNEQFF. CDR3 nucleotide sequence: TGTGCCAGCAGCCAGGGACAGGGGGCTGGCAATGAGCAGTTCTTC.

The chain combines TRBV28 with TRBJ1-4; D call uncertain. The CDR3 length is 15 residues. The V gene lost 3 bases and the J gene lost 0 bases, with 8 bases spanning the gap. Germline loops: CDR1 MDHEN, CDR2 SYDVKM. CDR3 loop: CASSFGDSTNEKLFF. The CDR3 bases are TGTGCCAGCAGTTTCGGGGATTCAACTAATGAAAAACTGTTTTTT.

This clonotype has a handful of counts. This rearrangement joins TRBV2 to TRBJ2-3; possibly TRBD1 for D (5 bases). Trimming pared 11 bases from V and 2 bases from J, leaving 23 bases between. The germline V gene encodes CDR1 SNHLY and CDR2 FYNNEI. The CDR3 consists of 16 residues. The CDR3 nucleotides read TGTGCCGTCGCTGGTCAGGGAATCGTCAACACAGATACGCAGTATTTT. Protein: CAVAGQGIVNTDTQYF.

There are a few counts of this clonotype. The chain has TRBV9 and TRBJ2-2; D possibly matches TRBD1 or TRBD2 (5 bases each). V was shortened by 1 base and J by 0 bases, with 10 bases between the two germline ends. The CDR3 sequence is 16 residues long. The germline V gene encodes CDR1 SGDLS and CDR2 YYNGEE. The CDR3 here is CASSVMGPPNTGELFF. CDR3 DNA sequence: TGTGCCAGCAGCGTAATGGGACCCCCGAACACCGGGGAGCTGTTTTTT.

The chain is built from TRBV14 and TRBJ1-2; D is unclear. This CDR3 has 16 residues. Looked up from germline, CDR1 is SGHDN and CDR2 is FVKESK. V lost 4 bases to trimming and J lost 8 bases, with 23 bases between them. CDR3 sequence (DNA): TGTGCCAGCAGCCCCCATCCCAGTGGAGGGTATCGGGGCTACACCTTC. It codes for CASSPHPSGGYRGYTF.

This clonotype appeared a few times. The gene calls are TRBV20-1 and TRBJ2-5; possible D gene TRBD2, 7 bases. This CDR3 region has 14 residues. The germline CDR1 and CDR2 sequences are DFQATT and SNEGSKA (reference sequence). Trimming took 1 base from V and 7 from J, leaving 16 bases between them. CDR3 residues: CSARAGASGVTQYF. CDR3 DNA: TGCAGTGCTAGAGCGGGGGCTAGCGGAGTGACCCAGTACTTC.

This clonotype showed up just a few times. The CDR3: CSARSEGVWSNQPQHF. The CDR3 bases are TGCAGTGCTAGAAGTGAGGGGGTGTGGAGCAATCAGCCCCAGCATTTT. This chain links TRBV20-1 with TRBJ1-5; weak D call: TRBD1 (6 bases). The germline V gene encodes CDR1 DFQATT and CDR2 SNEGSKA (reference sequence). CDR3 length: 16 residues. V lost 2 bases and J lost 1, with 15 bases in between.

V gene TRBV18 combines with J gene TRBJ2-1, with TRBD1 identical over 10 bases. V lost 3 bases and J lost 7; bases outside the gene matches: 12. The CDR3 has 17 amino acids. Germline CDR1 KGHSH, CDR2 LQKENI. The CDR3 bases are TGTGCCAGCTCACCGTCGCCGACAGGGGGCTCTCGAAATGAGCAGTTCTTC. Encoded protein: CASSPSPTGGSRNEQFF.

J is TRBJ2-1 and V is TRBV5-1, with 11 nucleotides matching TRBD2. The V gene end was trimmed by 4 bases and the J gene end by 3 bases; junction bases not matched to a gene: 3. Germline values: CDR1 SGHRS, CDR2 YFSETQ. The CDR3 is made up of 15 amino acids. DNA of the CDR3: TGCGCCAGCAGCCCGCTAGCGGGGGGCTACAATGAGCAGTTCTTC. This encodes CASSPLAGGYNEQFF.

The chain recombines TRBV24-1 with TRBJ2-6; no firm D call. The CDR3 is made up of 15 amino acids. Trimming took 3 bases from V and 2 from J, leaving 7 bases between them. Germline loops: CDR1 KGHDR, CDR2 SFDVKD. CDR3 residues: CATSDRKAGANVLTF. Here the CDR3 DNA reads TGTGCCACCAGTGATCGTAAGGCTGGGGCCAACGTCCTGACTTTC.

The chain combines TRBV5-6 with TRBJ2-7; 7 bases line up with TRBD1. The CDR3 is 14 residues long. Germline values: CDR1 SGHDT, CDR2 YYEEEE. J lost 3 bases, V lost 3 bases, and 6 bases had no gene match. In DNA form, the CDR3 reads TGTGCCAGCAGCTCGACAGGGCCCCTCTACGAGCAGTACGTC. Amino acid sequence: CASSSTGPLYEQYV.

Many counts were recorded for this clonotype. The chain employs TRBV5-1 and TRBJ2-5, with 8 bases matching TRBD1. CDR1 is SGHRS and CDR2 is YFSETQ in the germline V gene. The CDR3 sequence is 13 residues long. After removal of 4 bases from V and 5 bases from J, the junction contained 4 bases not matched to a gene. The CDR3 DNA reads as TGCGCCAGCAGCGCGACAGGGGACGAGACCCAGTACTTC. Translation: CASSATGDETQYF.

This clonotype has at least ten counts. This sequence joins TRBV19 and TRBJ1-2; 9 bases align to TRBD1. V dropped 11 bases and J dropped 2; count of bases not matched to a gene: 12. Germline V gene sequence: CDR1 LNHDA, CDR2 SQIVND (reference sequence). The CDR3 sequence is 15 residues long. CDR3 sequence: CAARPGTGKNYGYTF. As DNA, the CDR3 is TGTGCCGCCCGACCCGGGACAGGGAAGAACTATGGCTACACCTTC.

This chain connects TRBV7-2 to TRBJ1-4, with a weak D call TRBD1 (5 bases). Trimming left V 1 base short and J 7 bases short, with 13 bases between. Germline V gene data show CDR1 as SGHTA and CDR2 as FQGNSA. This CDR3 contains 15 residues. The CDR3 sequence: CASSLGGFQGEKLFF. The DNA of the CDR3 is TGTGCCAGCAGCTTAGGGGGCTTTCAGGGTGAAAAACTGTTTTTT.

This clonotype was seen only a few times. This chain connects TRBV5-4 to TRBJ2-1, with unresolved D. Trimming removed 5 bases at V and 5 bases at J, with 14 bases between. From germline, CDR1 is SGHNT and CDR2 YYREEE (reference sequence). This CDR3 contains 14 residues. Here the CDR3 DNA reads TGTGCCAGCAGGTCGACGGTTCCAGACAATGAGCAGTTCTTC. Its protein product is CASRSTVPDNEQFF.

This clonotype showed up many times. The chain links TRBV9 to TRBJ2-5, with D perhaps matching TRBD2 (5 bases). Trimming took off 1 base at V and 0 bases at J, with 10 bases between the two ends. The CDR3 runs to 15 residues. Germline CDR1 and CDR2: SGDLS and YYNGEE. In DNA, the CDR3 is TGTGCCAGCAGCGTATCGGCTAGCAACCAAGAGACCCAGTACTTC. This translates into CASSVSASNQETQYF.

The CDR3 is CASSGTGGYQPQHF. The CDR3 nucleotides read TGTGCCAGCAGTGGGACAGGGGGCTATCAGCCCCAGCATTTT. The V call is TRBV12-3 or TRBV12-4, the J call TRBJ1-5, with TRBD1 identical over 12 bases. Trimming at V came to 5 bases and at J to 5 bases, leaving 1 base not matched to a gene. The length of the CDR3 is 14 residues.